This T cell receptor (beta chain) is drawn from a study of T cell changes during pregnancy in multiple sclerosis. Clones were sequenced by immunoSEQ multiplex PCR, and TCRdb holds only the in-frame ones, with some missing. This table holds roughly 56,000 clones, 88% found once. The sample consisted of peripheral blood, taken in the first trimester of pregnancy. The TCR was taken from a female donor with multiple sclerosis, enrolled in a pregnancy study.

The CDR3 DNA reads TGTGCCAGCCGTAGAACGTCGGGGAAAGAGACCCAGTACTTC. Its translation is CASRRTSGKETQYF. The chain employs TRBV27 and TRBJ2-5; the D gene is possibly TRBD2 (5 bases). CDR1 and CDR2 (germline): MNHEY, SMNVEV (reference sequence). There are 14 residues in the CDR3. The V and J ends lost 8 bases and 3 bases respectively, with 16 bases between them.